This T cell receptor (beta chain) originates from a study of OX40 agonist ivuxolimab in advanced cancers. Study in general: Patients enrolled in dose escalation were diagnosed with hepatocellular carcinoma, melanoma, renal cell or head and neck cancer. Prior anti-PD-1, anti-PD-L1 or anti-CTLA-4 therapy did not bar entry, and roughly 40% had some. Study observations and caveats: Antigen targets of the expanded peripheral T cells went undetermined.

Sequenced by immunoSEQ multiplex PCR; TCRdb stores in-frame clones only, minus some. In the table there are some 99,000 clones, approximately 94% of which are singletons. This CDR3 comprises 14 residues. Germline V gene data show CDR1 as MDHEN and CDR2 as SYDVKM. J gave up 5 bases and V 7 bases, and 7 bases lay outside the gene matches. A word on this clone: What it binds is not known.

The chain has TRBV28 and TRBJ2-2; 7 bases agree with TRBD2. Specimen: CD4+ or CD8+ T cells sorted from blood, collected in a trial of the OX40 agonist ivuxolimab. The receptor's source is an adult with an advanced solid tumor such as melanoma, head and neck, liver or kidney cancer. Written as DNA, the CDR3 is TGTGCCAGCAAGGTAGCGGGTTGGACCGGGGAGCTGTTTTTT. This gives the protein CASKVAGWTGELFF. Combining the CDR3 with reference TRBV28 and TRBJ2-2 gives the whole variable domain DVKVTQSSRYLVKRTGEKVFLECVQDMDHENMFWYRQDPGLGLRLIYFSYDVKMKEKGDIPEGYSVSREKKERFSLILESASTNQTSMYLCASKVAGWTGELFFGEGSRLTVL.